This entry concerns a single TCR beta chain. The source of the sample is a study of OX40 agonist ivuxolimab in advanced cancers. The protocol was immunoSEQ multiplex PCR, while the TCRdb copy is restricted to in-frame clones and leaves out a portion. This table holds about 81,000 clones, approximately 90% found once. Per germline, CDR1 SGHDN and CDR2 FVKESK. V lost 4 bases and J lost 0, with 10 bases in between. The CDR3 has 16 residues. The chain links TRBV14 to TRBJ1-6; D is undetermined. Sample: CD4+ or CD8+ T cells sorted from blood, taken in a trial of the OX40 agonist ivuxolimab. This TCR was sampled from an adult with an advanced solid tumor such as melanoma, head and neck, liver or kidney cancer. CDR3 in DNA: TGTGCCAGCAGCCGAGGGCTAAGCTCCTATAATTCACCCCTCCACTTT. The encoded protein is CASSRGLSSYNSPLHF.